The 23 T cell receptor beta chains reported below all come from one sample, sequenced in a study of cytomegalovirus exposure and HLA in healthy donors. Primers for the PCR totalled 60 Vbeta and 13 Jbeta. The protocol was immunoSEQ multiplex PCR, while the TCRdb copy is restricted to in-frame clones and leaves out a portion. The table has about 140,000 clones, approximately 70% seen once; the top ten hold over 1%. Source material: PBMCs. The origin of the receptors is a woman aged 35 to 49 in good health and CMV-seronegative.

The chain joins TRBV11-2 to TRBJ1-4; maybe TRBD1 (5 bases). The CDR3 is 13 amino acids. The V gene lost 6 bases and the J gene lost 4 bases, with 9 bases spanning the gap. The germline V gene has CDR1 SGHAT and CDR2 FQNNGV. This CDR3 is CASRWGSNEKLFF. The CDR3 nucleotides read TGTGCCAGCAGGTGGGGCAGTAATGAAAAACTGTTTTTT. Full variable domain (remainder filled in from reference TRBV11-2 and TRBJ1-4): EAGVAQSPRYKIIEKRQSVAFWCNPISGHATLYWYQQILGQGPKLLIQFQNNGVVDDSQLPKDRFSAERLKGVDSTLKIQPAKLEDSAVYLCASRWGSNEKLFFGSGTQLSVL.

The rearrangement links TRBV18 to TRBJ2-3, with 10 bases lining up with TRBD2. CDR1 and CDR2 (germline): KGHSH, LQKENI. Trimming cost V 2 bases and J 0 bases; bases outside gene matches: 11. The CDR3 spans 19 residues. CDR3 amino acids: CASSPIRTLTSGSTDTQYF. CDR3 sequence (DNA): TGTGCCAGCTCACCAATCCGTACGTTGACTAGCGGGAGCACAGATACGCAGTATTTT.

Remarks on this clone: Other DNA sequences from this sample encode an identical CDR3 as well. The chain couples TRBV28 to TRBJ1-2; TRBD1 matches at 7 bases. V was clipped by 6 bases and J by 2 bases; unmatched bases: 3. Germline V CDR1 and CDR2: MDHEN, SYDVKM. The CDR3 loop spans 13 amino acids. CDR3 nucleotides: TGTGCCAGCAGCCCACAGGGGAACTATGGCTACACCTTC. This encodes CASSPQGNYGYTF.

There are a few counts of this clone. The chain carries TRBV6-5 and TRBJ2-3, with D uncertain. V was pared by 0 bases and J by 5 bases, with 12 bases between. The CDR3 is 15 residues long. Germline CDR1 and CDR2: MNHEY and SVGAGI. Here the CDR3 DNA reads TGTGCCAGCAGTTACTCGCAGGTTAGAAGAGATACGCAGTATTTT. It translates to CASSYSQVRRDTQYF.

This rearrangement joins TRBV27 to TRBJ2-7, with 7 bases matching TRBD1. CDR1 and CDR2 from the germline V gene are MNHEY and SMNVEV (reference sequence). Unmatched junction bases numbered 4, after V lost 5 bases and J lost 3 bases. The CDR3 is 13 residues long. The chain's CDR3 is CASSIAGGYEQYF. The DNA for the CDR3 is TGTGCCAGCAGTATTGCAGGGGGCTACGAGCAGTACTTC.

The chain has TRBV6-5 and TRBJ2-7; D possibly corresponds to TRBD2 (5 bases). The germline V gene has CDR1 MNHEY and CDR2 SVGAGI. V was pared by 5 bases and J by 2 bases, with 13 bases between. This CDR3 has 14 amino acids. CDR3 in DNA: TGTGCCAGCAGTCCCGCCAGCGGACCCTACGAGCAGTACGTC. Protein product: CASSPASGPYEQYV.

The chain combines TRBV4-3 with TRBJ2-6; 12 nucleotides align to TRBD2. The germline V gene encodes CDR1 LGHNA and CDR2 YSLEER. V lost 0 bases, J lost 2 bases, and 14 bases stayed unmatched. The CDR3 consists of 22 residues. The CDR3 loop reads CASSQDPPFLAGGPTGANVLTF. The CDR3 DNA sequence: TGCGCCAGCAGCCAAGATCCCCCATTCCTAGCGGGGGGGCCCACTGGGGCCAACGTCCTGACTTTC.

The V gene is TRBV6-1, the J gene TRBJ1-1, with unresolved D. This CDR3 contains 14 residues. The germline V and J ends were trimmed by 4 bases and 5 bases, with 14 bases remaining between them. Germline V gene lookup returns CDR1 MNHNS and CDR2 SASEGT. The CDR3 protein is CASSGKGSGTEAFF. In DNA, the CDR3 is TGTGCCAGCAGTGGAAAGGGAAGCGGGACTGAAGCTTTCTTT.

In its sample, this clone was seen a few times. The chain carries TRBV25-1 and TRBJ1-4, with D perhaps matching TRBD1 (6 bases). The CDR3 spans 12 residues. Germline CDR1 MGHDK, CDR2 SYGVNS. V lost 4 bases to trimming and J lost 9 bases, with 9 bases between them. The CDR3 sequence is CASSVGTKKLFF. The CDR3 DNA is TGTGCCAGCAGTGTGGGGACAAAAAAACTGTTTTTT.

The rearrangement joins TRBV7-2 to TRBJ2-5, with 8 bases identical to TRBD1. CDR1 and CDR2 from the germline V gene are SGHTA and FQGNSA. The CDR3 has 16 amino acids. Trimming at V came to 3 bases and at J to 1 base, leaving 7 bases not matched to a gene. The CDR3 DNA reads TGTGCCAGCAGCTTGGTGGACAGGGCAGTCCAAGAGACCCAGTACTTC. Protein: CASSLVDRAVQETQYF. The full variable domain, rest sourced from reference TRBV7-2 and TRBJ2-5, is GAGVSQSPSNKVTEKGKDVELRCDPISGHTALYWYRQSLGQGLEFLIYFQGNSAPDKSGLPSDRFSAERTGGSVSTLTIQRTQQEDSAVYLCASSLVDRAVQETQYFGPGTRLLVL.

The chain couples TRBV4-1 to TRBJ2-2; TRBD2 matches at 7 bases. Germline-derived CDR1 and CDR2 are MGHRA and YSYEKL. V lost 2 bases, J lost 1 base, and 7 bases stayed unmatched. CDR3 size: 17 residues. CDR3 bases: TGCGCCAGCAGCCAATTACGAGCGGGGCTGAACACCGGGGAGCTGTTTTTT. As protein: CASSQLRAGLNTGELFF.

In DNA form, the CDR3 reads TGTGCCAGCAGTAGGGACTGGAACACTGAAGCTTTCTTT. Translation gives CASSRDWNTEAFF. The chain couples TRBV6-1 to TRBJ1-1; D possibly corresponds to TRBD1 (5 bases). Germline CDR1 MNHNS, CDR2 SASEGT. The CDR3 spans 13 residues. Between the trimmed V and J ends, which lost 5 bases and 1 base, there was a span of 8 bases.

The chain employs TRBV11-2 and TRBJ2-5, with D maybe TRBD2 (5 bases). The V gene's germline CDR1 is SGHAT and CDR2 FQNNGV. This CDR3 region has 16 residues. Trimming shortened V by 5 bases and J by 2 bases, and 18 bases separated the two germline ends. The CDR3 spells CASSLGPGFAQETQYF. CDR3 coding DNA: TGTGCCAGCAGCCTAGGCCCGGGATTCGCTCAAGAGACCCAGTACTTC.

V gene TRBV9 combines with J gene TRBJ2-1; D may be TRBD2 (6 bases). Germline CDR1 is SGDLS and CDR2 is YYNGEE. Trimming removed 0 bases at V and 2 bases at J, with 9 bases between. The CDR3 has 15 residues. In DNA, the CDR3 is TGTGCCAGCAGCGTAGGGGGGGATGCCTACAATGAGCAGTTCTTC. This translates into CASSVGGDAYNEQFF.

Note on this clone: Other DNA sequences in this specimen translate into the identical CDR3. The rearrangement joins TRBV5-1 to TRBJ1-2, with 7 bases that match TRBD1. The germline CDR1 and CDR2 sequences are SGHRS and YFSETQ. Germline trimming cut 1 base from V and 6 bases from J; bases unmatched to any gene: 3. CDR3 length: 13 amino acids. CDR3 coding DNA: TGCGCCAGCAGCTTGACAGGGGAGAATGGCTACACCTTC. This encodes CASSLTGENGYTF. The complete variable domain, with remaining parts taken from reference TRBV5-1 and TRBJ1-2, reads KAGVTQTPRYLIKTRGQQVTLSCSPISGHRSVSWYQQTPGQGLQFLFEYFSETQRNKGNFPGRFSGRQFSNSRSEMNVSTLELGDSALYLCASSLTGENGYTFGSGTRLTVV.

V gene TRBV2 combines with J gene TRBJ2-2, with TRBD2 matching 9 bases. From germline, CDR1 is SNHLY and CDR2 FYNNEI. This CDR3 contains 17 residues. V shed 7 bases and J 8 bases; nucleotides not matched to a gene: 17. The CDR3 sequence is CASKGAGGPAFRGELFF. The DNA for the CDR3 is TGTGCCAGCAAGGGGGCGGGGGGGCCTGCGTTCAGAGGGGAGCTGTTTTTT.

In the case of this clone: Other DNA variants within this sample encode the same CDR3. This chain links TRBV27 with TRBJ2-1, with D possibly TRBD2 on 5 matching bases. The germline CDR1 and CDR2 sequences are MNHEY and SMNVEV (reference sequence). Deletions cut 6 bases from V and 5 bases from J, with 14 bases between. CDR3 length: 14 amino acids. CDR3 sequence reads: CASRPGITNNEQFF. CDR3 coding DNA: TGTGCCAGCAGACCGGGGATAACTAACAATGAGCAGTTCTTC.

The CDR3 nucleotides read TGCGCCAGCAGCCAAGAGAGCCATTTCTTGAACACTGAAGCTTTCTTT. Translated: CASSQESHFLNTEAFF. The V and J genes are TRBV4-1 and TRBJ1-1; D remains ambiguous. Germline CDR1 is MGHRA and CDR2 is YSYEKL. The CDR3 consists of 16 residues. V dropped 0 bases and J dropped 0 bases, with 11 bases sitting between them.

This CDR3 is CASSHGTRTEAFF. The CDR3 nucleotides read TGTGCCAGCAGCCACGGGACAAGGACTGAAGCTTTCTTT. J is TRBJ1-1 and V is TRBV4-2, with D tentatively TRBD1 (6 bases). The length of the CDR3 is 13 residues. Germline assignment: CDR1 LGHNA and CDR2 YNFKEQ. The V gene lost 3 bases and the J gene lost 5 bases, with 10 bases spanning the gap.

The V and J genes are TRBV6-5 and TRBJ1-1; unclear D gene. This CDR3 comprises 15 residues. Germline CDR1 and CDR2: MNHEY and SVGAGI. Trimming took 3 bases from V and 0 from J, leaving 11 bases between them. CDR3 nucleotides: TGTGCCAGCAGTTATCGAGTCCAAGTGAACACTGAAGCTTTCTTT. It encodes CASSYRVQVNTEAFF.

The chain carries TRBV29-1 and TRBJ1-2, with 9 bases lining up with TRBD1. J was trimmed by 7 bases and V by 5 bases; bases with no gene match: 5. The CDR3 is made up of 12 amino acids. CDR1 SQVTM and CDR2 ANQGSEA come from the germline V gene. CDR3 DNA: TGCAGCGTTCCGGGACAGGGTGGTGGCTACACCTTC. Translated, it gives CSVPGQGGGYTF.

This clone has only one observation. The chain links TRBV5-4 to TRBJ1-2; TRBD1 agrees at 7 bases. This CDR3 contains 18 residues. Germline values: CDR1 SGHNT, CDR2 YYREEE (reference sequence). V was clipped by 3 bases and J by 5 bases; unmatched bases: 19. The CDR3 loop reads CASSWEQGRSGGRYGYTF. The CDR3 DNA is TGTGCCAGCAGCTGGGAACAGGGGCGATCTGGGGGCCGGTATGGCTACACCTTC.

In its sample, this clone was seen a few times. V and J are TRBV28 and TRBJ1-1, with a weak D call TRBD1 (5 bases). The germline V gene has CDR1 MDHEN and CDR2 SYDVKM. This CDR3 is 15 amino acids long. Trimming cost V 4 bases and J 2 bases, with 14 bases left between them. The chain's CDR3 is CASSSGKGINTEAFF. The CDR3 DNA reads TGTGCCAGCAGTTCTGGTAAGGGGATAAACACTGAAGCTTTCTTT.